The sequence of this TCR beta chain was determined in a study of cytomegalovirus exposure and HLA in healthy donors. In germline, CDR1 is SEHNR, CDR2 FQNEAQ (reference sequence). Unmatched junction bases numbered 17, after V lost 5 bases and J lost 0 bases. The CDR3 covers 19 residues. PCR primers comprised 60 Vbeta and 13 Jbeta primers. Assay used: immunoSEQ multiplex PCR; TCRdb lists only in-frame clones, some missing. The data contain 100,000 or so clones, about three quarters of them seen just once; the ten biggest clones take up less than 1.5%. The specimen sequenced was PBMCs. This TCR was recovered from a man aged 35-49 years in good health and CMV-seronegative. J is TRBJ1-2 and V is TRBV7-9; 8 nucleotides align to TRBD1. The CDR3 protein is CASSDVQGARVEANYGYTF. The CDR3 nucleotides are TGTGCCAGCAGCGACGTCCAGGGGGCGCGAGTGGAGGCTAACTATGGCTACACCTTC.